The following is a T cell receptor beta chain sequence with its context. The CDR3 spans 15 residues. The germline V and J ends were trimmed by 2 bases and 6 bases, with 14 bases remaining between them. This record belongs to a study of CD8 T cells in Susac syndrome. Random hexamers served to reverse transcribe roughly 0.5 to 1 ug RNA. TCRdb recomputed calls from the immunoSEQ multiplex PCR reads with MiXCR, one row per CDR3 protein. The sample has tens of thousands of distinct CDR3 sequences; 90% to 95% are singletons. Controls matched for age and sex were healthy donors. This clonotype was obtained from a human donor in good health. Material for sequencing was CD8+ T cells from PBMCs. The chain combines TRBV12-3 or TRBV12-4 with TRBJ2-1; D might be TRBD2 (5 bases). The CDR3 nucleotides read TGTGCCAGCAGTTTACAACTAGGATCAGGCAATGAGCAGTTCTTC. Residues: CASSLQLGSGNEQFF.